This paragraph covers one T cell receptor (beta chain) sequence. Its antigen remains undetermined. Base-call qualities are not available, and no considerably larger clone is one nucleotide away. Trimming takes 2 bases from V and 0 bases from J, and the germline ends sit 8 bases apart. Including cysteine and phenylalanine, the CDR3 has 14 amino acids. Just the 42-base CDR3 DNA is kept, in frame starting at base 1. Taken from the germline V gene, the CDR1 and CDR2 loops are MNHNS and SASEGT. These data belong to a study of cytomegalovirus exposure and HLA in healthy donors (dated by TCRdb to the late 2010s). About the investigation overall: A later analysis indicated that the roughly 130 validation repertoires were generated on the platform also employed for the 600 to 750 repertoires of the first cohort. The study was designed to test whether signatures of past pathogen exposure could be identified by cataloging public T cell receptors. In addition to the first cohort of approximately 670 subjects, a separate validation cohort of approximately 120 different subjects was used. To predict cytomegalovirus infection status, the study brought together high-throughput TCR immunosequencing, statistical association of individual TCRs with disease status, and machine learning. The paper's findings and limits, for the study overall: It was suggested by the authors that the approach could potentially be generalized to other disease states and immunological phenotypes. The study listed 164 TCR beta chains as associated with cytomegalovirus. Most TCR sequences were seen in very few donors, while some public TCRs were found in many individuals. A later analysis lacked HLA typing for the validation cohort, so it scored co-occurrence in that cohort across all 120 repertoires. A few of the identified cytomegalovirus-associated TCR beta chains were confirmed in vitro to be specific for cytomegalovirus antigens. The classifier was reported to diagnose cytomegalovirus status with high specificity and sensitivity in both the original and validation cohorts. In a later analysis, TCRs clustered in the first cohort were found to also tend to co-occur in the 120 or so validation repertoires, with 94% of cluster scores above 0.

Donors formed part of the validation cohort, which comprised some 120 subjects and was distinct from the first cohort of under 800 subjects. Library prep was done by the immunoSEQ multiplex PCR assay. The authors processed their data as follows. To diagnose cytomegalovirus status from the catalog of TCR beta chain sequences, a statistical classification framework was built. Sourced from immuneACCESS, this table was stored by TCRdb with only in-frame sequences that have V and J called. A share of the clones is absent; for the studies checked, an unresolved V gene accounts for under half, and the remainder has no known explanation. The V and J calls and clone size are taken from that table; D and trimming were inferred from the DNA. The sample yields about 330,000 clones; 87% were counted once. The top ten hold about 1% of the sample.

This receptor was obtained from a woman between 25 and 40 years old in good health and CMV-seropositive. Recombination connected TRBV6-1 to TRBJ2-7; the best D guess is TRBD2, with 5 bases matching. What was sequenced was PBMCs. The encoded CDR3 is CASSEIRGSYEQYF. The nucleotides read TGTGCCAGCAGTGAAATCCGGGGCTCCTACGAGCAGTACTTC.